The rows below give T cell receptor beta chains drawn from one sample of a study of blood T cell repertoires in COVID-19. Repertoires were generated with immunoSEQ multiplex PCR, while TCRdb's copy carries only in-frame clones and drops some. Here the sample spans 250,000 to 300,000 clones, roughly 90% being singletons. The sample was PBMCs or T cells enriched from blood (not recorded which). These receptors were taken from a woman in her twenties or thirties who had recovered from COVID-19. The CDR3 runs from the conserved cysteine through the conserved F or W. A D gene is named only where the DNA matches it firmly.

len,d_gene,v_gene,CDR3aa
15,TRBD2,TRBV27,CASRRKREGSYEQYF
15,TRBD2,TRBV28,CASSRLALNTGELFF
16,TRBD2,TRBV27,CASFTSGFANTGELFF
13,.,TRBV5-4,CASSSGPRTEAFF
11,.,TRBV11-3,CASSSGDEQFF
15,.,TRBV30,CAWSVRSGFNEKLFF
12,.,TRBV2,CASSEAQKGLYF
13,.,TRBV30,CAWSLASNQPQHF
14,.,TRBV28,CASRRGGPNTEAFF
16,TRBD2,TRBV28,CASSPRVAGGPNEQFF
17,.,TRBV19,CASKNRLFGGDTGELFF
15,TRBD1,TRBV28,CASSSGQGLDQPQHF
14,TRBD1,TRBV2,CASKRDRGPDTQYF
18,TRBD2,TRBV15,CATSRDLASGSWRETQYF
17,TRBD1,TRBV27,CASSHPTRTGGIYEQYF
13,.,TRBV30,CAWSTGAGSPLHF